The 7 T cell receptor beta chains in this list originate from one sample, sequenced in a study of beta chain features in type 1 diabetes. Expressed TCRB transcripts were sequenced because the isolated RNA had all been reverse transcribed beforehand. Libraries were prepared by immunoSEQ multiplex PCR; TCRdb keeps only in-frame clonotypes and omits some of them. The sample contains hundreds of thousands of clones, 15% to 17% of which appear only once. The sequencing sample was made of naive CD4+ T cells from blood. These receptors originate from a man younger than 35 in good health.

In its sample, this clone was seen a few times. The DNA for the CDR3 is TGTGCCAGCAGCGTAGCGGTAGGCAGGGAAGAGACCCAGTACTTC. This encodes CASSVAVGREETQYF. The J gene is TRBJ2-5, the V gene TRBV9, with a tentative D call TRBD1 (5 bases). The CDR3 totals 15 residues. Germline V lookup: CDR1 SGDLS, CDR2 YYNGEE. V dropped 0 bases and J dropped 3 bases, with 12 bases sitting between them.

This clone showed up just a few times. The rearrangement joins TRBV4-1 to TRBJ2-2; 12 bases agree with TRBD2. Losses at the gene ends were 2 bases for V and 5 bases for J; bases not matched to a gene: 6. The CDR3 covers 17 residues. CDR1 MGHRA and CDR2 YSYEKL come from the germline V gene. The CDR3 coding sequence is TGCGCCAGCAGCCAACTAAGACTAGCGGGAGAGACCGGGGAGCTGTTTTTT. This encodes CASSQLRLAGETGELFF.

This clone was counted between two and nine times. The same CDR3 can be traced to other DNA sequences in this sample. The rearrangement links TRBV29-1 to TRBJ2-7; 7 bases align to TRBD2. The CDR3 extends over 13 amino acids. The V gene end was trimmed by 2 bases and the J gene end by 6 bases; junction bases not matched to a gene: 7. CDR1 and CDR2 (germline): SQVTM, ANQGSEA. The CDR3 DNA sequence: TGCAGCGTTGAATTGGGGCGGGGGACCGAGCAGTACTTC. Its translation: CSVELGRGTEQYF.

The J gene is TRBJ2-1, the V gene TRBV19; 8 bases are shared with TRBD2. The V segment lost 7 bases and the J segment 7 bases; nucleotides outside the gene matches: 21. The CDR3 contains 18 residues. Germline loops: CDR1 LNHDA, CDR2 SQIVND (reference sequence). The CDR3 loop is CASKLAFSGSSWVNEQFF. As DNA, the CDR3 is TGTGCCAGTAAACTTGCGTTCAGCGGGAGCTCGTGGGTGAATGAGCAGTTCTTC.

The chain links TRBV29-1 to TRBJ2-5; 7 nucleotides line up with TRBD2. The trim removed 7 bases at V and 4 bases at J, leaving 9 bases unmatched. Germline CDR1 reads SQVTM; CDR2 reads ANQGSEA. The length of the CDR3 is 13 residues. Here the CDR3 DNA reads TGCAGCGCCCGCCTGGCGGGGGTAGAGACCCAGTACTTC. Translated, it gives CSARLAGVETQYF.

In this sample, this clone turned up a few times. The chain combines TRBV19 with TRBJ1-1; D uncertain. Trimming removed 3 bases from V and 2 bases from J, with 10 bases in between. This CDR3 contains 14 residues. Germline V gives CDR1 LNHDA, CDR2 SQIVND (reference sequence). The CDR3 coding sequence is TGTGCCAGTAGTATTATTTCGTCAAACACTGAAGCTTTCTTT. The encoded protein is CASSIISSNTEAFF. Using reference TRBV19 and TRBJ1-1 for the parts outside the CDR3, the full variable domain is DGGITQSPKYLFRKEGQNVTLSCEQNLNHDAMYWYRQDPGQGLRLIYYSQIVNDFQKGDIAEGYSVSREKKESFPLTVTSAQKNPTAFYLCASSIISSNTEAFFGQGTRLTVV.

This chain joins TRBV19 and TRBJ1-5; D possibly corresponds to TRBD1 (5 bases). The CDR3 extends over 19 amino acids. Per germline, CDR1 LNHDA and CDR2 SQIVND (reference sequence). Between the trimmed V and J ends, which lost 6 bases and 2 bases, there was a span of 26 bases. The CDR3 bases are TGTGCCAGTAGCCAAGCCCCGGGACGGGGATTTTTCGGCAATCAGCCCCAGCATTTT. Translated, it gives CASSQAPGRGFFGNQPQHF.